A single sample is the source of the 9 T cell receptor beta chains below, sequenced in a study of blood T cell repertoires in COVID-19. Profiled with immunoSEQ multiplex PCR; TCRdb holds only in-frame clones, not every one. This table has under 300,000 clones, roughly 77% appearing once. Sequenced: peripheral blood. The source is a woman of 80 years or more with acute or convalescent COVID-19.

The chain employs TRBV7-2 and TRBJ1-5; a weak D match, TRBD1 (6 bases). The germline V gene has CDR1 SGHTA and CDR2 FQGNSA. This CDR3 is built from 14 residues. Trimming stripped 6 bases from V and 7 bases from J, with 16 bases between. CDR3 loop: CASSSGTRGQPQHF. CDR3 in DNA: TGTGCCAGCAGTTCCGGGACGAGGGGGCAGCCCCAGCATTTT.

The genes are TRBV5-6 and TRBJ2-5; 8 bases agree with TRBD1. Germline V gene data show CDR1 as SGHDT and CDR2 as YYEEEE. Losses at the gene ends were 4 bases for V and 5 bases for J; bases not matched to a gene: 4. The CDR3 covers 13 residues. CDR3 protein: CASSKDRAETQYF. The DNA of the CDR3 is TGTGCCAGCAGCAAGGACAGGGCGGAGACCCAGTACTTC.

This clone has a handful of counts. The chain is built from TRBV19 and TRBJ2-2, with 11 bases aligning to TRBD2. V shed 3 bases and J 4 bases; nucleotides not matched to a gene: 4. Looked up from germline, CDR1 is LNHDA and CDR2 is SQIVND (reference sequence). CDR3 length: 16 amino acids. The CDR3 loop reads CASSIGTSGVTGELFF. The DNA for the CDR3 is TGTGCCAGTAGTATCGGGACTAGCGGAGTCACCGGGGAGCTGTTTTTT.

This sequence joins TRBV12-3 or TRBV12-4 and TRBJ2-2; D is ambiguous. Between the trimmed V and J ends, which lost 2 bases and 5 bases, there was a span of 6 bases. This CDR3 spans 13 amino acids. CDR3 DNA sequence: TGTGCCAGCAGTTTATCTCAGACCGGGGAGCTGTTTTTT. Translating it yields CASSLSQTGELFF.

The table lists this clone with a count of one. This rearrangement joins TRBV5-4 to TRBJ2-5, with D perhaps matching TRBD1 (6 bases). The CDR3 contains 15 residues. The V and J ends lost 7 bases and 0 bases respectively, with 16 bases between them. Germline CDR1 and CDR2: SGHNT and YYREEE (reference sequence). CDR3 in DNA: TGTGCCAGCCGAACAGGGCAGACTTACCAAGAGACCCAGTACTTC. Translation: CASRTGQTYQETQYF.

The V and J genes are TRBV11-2 and TRBJ1-3; D gene unclear. The CDR3 extends over 16 amino acids. The germline V gene encodes CDR1 SGHAT and CDR2 FQNNGV. V was shortened by 1 base and J by 7 bases, with 17 bases between the two germline ends. The CDR3 loop reads CASSLVRGPRRNTIYF. The CDR3 nucleotides are TGTGCCAGCAGCTTAGTTAGAGGGCCCCGCCGTAACACCATATATTTT. Combining the CDR3 with reference TRBV11-2 and TRBJ1-3 gives the whole variable domain EAGVAQSPRYKIIEKRQSVAFWCNPISGHATLYWYQQILGQGPKLLIQFQNNGVVDDSQLPKDRFSAERLKGVDSTLKIQPAKLEDSAVYLCASSLVRGPRRNTIYFGEGSWLTVV.

V and J are TRBV18 and TRBJ1-4; D not resolved. The germline V gene has CDR1 KGHSH and CDR2 LQKENI. CDR3 size: 15 residues. Deletions cut 2 bases from V and 7 bases from J, with 14 bases between. The CDR3 DNA reads TGTGCCAGCTCACCAGACATCACCGCAACTGAAAAACTGTTTTTT. Protein product: CASSPDITATEKLFF.

The chain uses TRBV12-3 or TRBV12-4 and TRBJ1-1, with a possible D match to TRBD1 (6 bases). The CDR3 spans 13 residues. The germline V and J ends were trimmed by 6 bases and 5 bases, with 13 bases remaining between them. The CDR3 DNA reads TGTGCCAGCAGCATACAGGGTGGTACTGAAGCTTTCTTT. This translates into CASSIQGGTEAFF.

The CDR3 DNA reads as TGCGCCAGCAGCCAAGATGGGACAGGGAGCGGCTACACCTTC. This encodes CASSQDGTGSGYTF. The chain has TRBV4-3 and TRBJ1-2, with TRBD1 matching 9 bases. The CDR3 contains 14 residues. With 0 bases clipped from V and 8 bases from J, the junction kept 4 bases outside the gene matches. Germline values: CDR1 LGHNA, CDR2 YSLEER.